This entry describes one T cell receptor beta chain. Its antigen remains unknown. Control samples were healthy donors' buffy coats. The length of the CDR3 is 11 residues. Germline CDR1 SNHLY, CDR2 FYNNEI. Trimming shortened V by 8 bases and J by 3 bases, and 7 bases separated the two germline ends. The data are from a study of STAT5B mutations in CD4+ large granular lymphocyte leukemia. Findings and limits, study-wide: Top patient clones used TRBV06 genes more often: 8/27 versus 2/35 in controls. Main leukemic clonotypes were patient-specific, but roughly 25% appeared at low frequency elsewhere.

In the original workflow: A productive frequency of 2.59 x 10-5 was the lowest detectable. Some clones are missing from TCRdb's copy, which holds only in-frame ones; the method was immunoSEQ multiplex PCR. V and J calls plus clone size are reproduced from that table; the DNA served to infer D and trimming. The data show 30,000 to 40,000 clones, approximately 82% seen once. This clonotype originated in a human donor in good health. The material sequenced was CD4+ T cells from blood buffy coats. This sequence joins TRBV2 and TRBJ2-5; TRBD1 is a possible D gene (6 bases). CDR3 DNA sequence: TGTGCCAGCCACAGGGAAGAGACCCAGTACTTC. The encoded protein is CASHREETQYF.